The sequence of this T cell receptor (beta chain) was determined in a study of cytomegalovirus exposure and HLA in healthy donors. Donors in the study were healthy people who gave bone marrow. Germline values: CDR1 SGHNT, CDR2 YYREEE (reference sequence). J gave up 2 bases and V 1 base, and 9 bases lay outside the gene matches. The CDR3 sequence is 17 residues long. This clone was recorded only once. Its antigen remains unknown. The PCR employed 60 Vbeta primers together with 13 Jbeta primers. Sequencing was performed with immunoSEQ multiplex PCR; in TCRdb, only in-frame clones are kept and a portion is missing. This sample carries about 77,000 clones, about three quarters of them seen once, and the ten largest clones take 4.5%. Overall study findings and caveats: A list of 164 TCR beta chains associated with cytomegalovirus was given. The classifier reportedly diagnosed cytomegalovirus status with high specificity and sensitivity. By HLA locus, TCR association rates varied in a later analysis, with DRB1 showing the most and HLA-C the fewest.

The rearrangement uses TRBV5-4 and TRBJ2-7; 10 nucleotides agree with TRBD2. This TCR came from a man aged 35-49 years in good health and CMV-seronegative. Sample: PBMCs. DNA for the CDR3: TGTGCCAGCAGCTTGCTCTCCGTAGCGGGAGGAACCTACGAGCAGTACTTC. Translation gives CASSLLSVAGGTYEQYF. Together with reference TRBV5-4 and TRBJ2-7, the CDR3 gives the full variable domain: ETGVTQSPTHLIKTRGQQVTLRCSSQSGHNTVSWYQQALGQGPQFIFQYYREEENGRGNFPPRFSGLQFPNYSSELNVNALELDDSALYLCASSLLSVAGGTYEQYFGPGTRLTVT.